The 25 T cell receptor beta chains presented below share a single source sample, sequenced in a study of blood T cell repertoires in COVID-19. This table comes from immunoSEQ multiplex PCR, and its TCRdb copy is limited to in-frame clones, with some not included. The table includes approximately 53,000 clones, around 90% detected once. Material: peripheral blood. All receptors derive from a human donor in a cohort sampled during active COVID-19.

The chain links TRBV24-1 to TRBJ2-1; TRBD2 might be the D (7 bases). In germline, CDR1 is KGHDR, CDR2 SFDVKD. The CDR3 is 15 residues long. V lost 0 bases, J lost 8 bases, and 13 bases lay in between. CDR3 amino acids: CATSDLKGGPDEQFF. In DNA, the CDR3 is TGTGCCACCAGTGATTTGAAGGGGGGGCCGGATGAGCAGTTCTTC.

This clone turned up a few times. The rearrangement uses TRBV7-8 and TRBJ2-2; TRBD1 matches at 12 bases. The germline V gene encodes CDR1 SGHVS and CDR2 FQNEAQ. Germline trimming cut 0 bases from V and 0 bases from J; bases unmatched to any gene: 2. CDR3 length: 18 amino acids. CDR3 sequence (DNA): TGTGCCAGCAGCTTAGCCGGGACAGGGGGCTCGAACACCGGGGAGCTGTTTTTT. It specifies CASSLAGTGGSNTGELFF.

This chain links TRBV10-3 with TRBJ2-5; TRBD1 aligns across 7 bases. Germline V gene data show CDR1 as ENHRY and CDR2 as SYGVKD. Trimming removed 3 bases from V and 3 bases from J; junction bases left unmatched: 7. The CDR3 totals 15 residues. CDR3 residues: CAISDSGTAEETQYF. In DNA form, the CDR3 reads TGTGCCATCAGTGACTCTGGGACAGCTGAAGAGACCCAGTACTTC.

This clone was counted between two and nine times. The gene calls are TRBV18 and TRBJ2-5; D not certain. Per the germline V gene, CDR1 is KGHSH and CDR2 is LQKENI. This CDR3 spans 15 amino acids. V shed 5 bases and J shed 2 bases, with 15 bases lying between them. CDR3 amino acids: CASSARIRTQETQYF. CDR3 bases: TGTGCCAGCTCAGCTAGAATCCGAACTCAAGAGACCCAGTACTTC.

The CDR3 spells CASSGRARSGNTIYF. The CDR3 DNA reads TGTGCCAGCAGCGGCAGGGCCCGCTCTGGAAACACCATATATTTT. The chain uses TRBV9 and TRBJ1-3; tentative D call: TRBD1 (5 bases). The CDR3 runs to 15 residues. Germline V gives CDR1 SGDLS, CDR2 YYNGEE. Trimming took 3 bases from V and 0 from J, leaving 10 bases between them.

The CDR3 DNA reads TGTGCCAGCAGCCAGTCGGCAGGGGAATATAATTCACCCCTCCACTTT. This translates into CASSQSAGEYNSPLHF. The chain has TRBV4-2 and TRBJ1-6, with D tentatively TRBD1 (6 bases). Per germline, CDR1 LGHNA and CDR2 YNFKEQ. The CDR3 runs to 16 residues. Between the trimmed V and J ends, which lost 3 bases and 4 bases, there was a span of 13 bases.

J is TRBJ1-5 and V is TRBV7-2; D call uncertain. The CDR3 is made up of 14 amino acids. The V and J ends lost 5 bases and 3 bases respectively, with 11 bases between them. CDR1 and CDR2 from the germline V gene are SGHTA and FQGNSA. The chain's CDR3 is CASSRNRDNQPQHF. For the CDR3, the DNA is TGTGCCAGCAGCCGTAACAGAGACAATCAGCCCCAGCATTTT.

The gene calls are TRBV5-1 and TRBJ2-3; a possible D gene is TRBD2 (6 bases). Trimming removed 3 bases at V and 1 base at J, with 12 bases between. CDR1 and CDR2 from the germline V gene are SGHRS and YFSETQ. The CDR3 totals 15 residues. In DNA, the CDR3 is TGCGCCAGCAGCTGGACGACGGGGGGCACAGATACGCAGTATTTT. Its translation: CASSWTTGGTDTQYF.

This clone was seen only once. The chain links TRBV11-3 to TRBJ2-3, with 11 bases matching TRBD2. The CDR3 has 15 residues. Germline CDR1 and CDR2: SGHNT and YENEEA. With V trimmed by 6 bases and J by 2 bases, 4 bases remained unmatched. The CDR3 sequence is CASRGLAANTDTQYF. CDR3 DNA: TGTGCCAGCAGGGGACTAGCGGCGAACACAGATACGCAGTATTTT.

J is TRBJ1-2 and V is TRBV3-1 (or the pseudogene TRBV3-2), with TRBD1 matching 7 bases. This CDR3 contains 13 residues. V trimming: 4 bases; J trimming: 5 bases; junction bases outside the gene matches: 4. Germline V lookup: CDR1 LGHDT, CDR2 YNNKEL (reference sequence). This CDR3 reads CASSPTGKYGYTF. CDR3 bases: TGTGCCAGCAGCCCGACAGGGAAGTATGGCTACACCTTC.

V and J are TRBV3-1 (or the pseudogene TRBV3-2) and TRBJ2-3; 7 nucleotides line up with TRBD2. This CDR3 has 16 amino acids. After removal of 7 bases from V and 4 bases from J, the junction contained 14 bases not matched to a gene. Germline V CDR1 and CDR2: LGHDT, YNNKEL (reference sequence). CDR3: CASTPSGTGVADTQYF. The CDR3 DNA is TGTGCCAGCACCCCCAGCGGGACGGGCGTAGCAGATACGCAGTATTTT.

The genes are TRBV18 and TRBJ1-2, with a weak D call TRBD1 (6 bases). Germline CDR1 is KGHSH and CDR2 is LQKENI. The CDR3 spans 15 residues. V was cut by 1 base and J by 0 bases, with 9 bases left in between. In DNA, the CDR3 is TGTGCCAGCTCACCACAAGGGGGATCTAACTATGGCTACACCTTC. As protein: CASSPQGGSNYGYTF.

The chain links TRBV6-1 to TRBJ2-3; 9 bases match TRBD1. Germline trimming cut 0 bases from V and 4 bases from J; bases unmatched to any gene: 8. This CDR3 has 17 amino acids. Germline V gene data show CDR1 as MNHNS and CDR2 as SASEGT. DNA of the CDR3: TGTGCCAGCAGTGAAGCGCTAAGGACAGGGGCTGCAGATACGCAGTATTTT. Protein sequence: CASSEALRTGAADTQYF.

This chain connects TRBV5-1 to TRBJ2-2; D unresolved. V gave up 2 bases and J gave up 7 bases, with 9 bases separating them. This CDR3 contains 13 residues. Germline-derived CDR1 and CDR2 are SGHRS and YFSETQ. The CDR3 loop reads CASSLPVDGELFF. The CDR3 bases are TGCGCCAGCAGCTTACCGGTCGACGGGGAGCTGTTTTTT.

With regard to this clone: At one of its ends the junction is not consistent with the germline gene, which may arise from a read error. This sequence joins TRBV7-7 and TRBJ2-5; 10 positions agree with TRBD1. The CDR3 is 16 residues long. In germline, CDR1 is SSHAT, CDR2 FNYEAQ (reference sequence). CDR3 sequence (DNA): TGTGCTAGCAGCGTCGGTATAGGGACAGGGGAAGAGACCCAGTACTTC. Amino acid sequence: CASSVGIGTGEETQYF.

The chain uses TRBV19 and TRBJ2-5, with TRBD1 matching 7 bases. V lost 10 bases, J lost 0 bases, and 5 bases stayed unmatched. There are 13 residues in the CDR3. Germline-derived CDR1 and CDR2 are LNHDA and SQIVND (reference sequence). The CDR3 sequence: CATKQGNQETQYF. The CDR3 nucleotides read TGTGCCACCAAACAGGGGAACCAAGAGACCCAGTACTTC.

V gene TRBV27 combines with J gene TRBJ1-6; 7 bases fit TRBD1. The germline gives CDR1 MNHEY, CDR2 SMNVEV (reference sequence). The junction had 9 bases not matched to a gene; V was cut back by 5 bases and J by 14 bases. The CDR3 extends over 13 amino acids. The CDR3 spells CASSRDRVNTLHF. In DNA form, the CDR3 reads TGTGCCAGCAGTCGCGACAGGGTTAATACCCTCCACTTT.

The rearrangement joins TRBV5-4 to TRBJ1-1; maybe TRBD1 (5 bases). Germline V gene sequence: CDR1 SGHNT, CDR2 YYREEE (reference sequence). Between the trimmed V and J ends, which lost 5 bases and 3 bases, there was a span of 17 bases. CDR3 length: 15 amino acids. CDR3: CASRTDRRGYTEAFF. For the CDR3, the DNA is TGTGCCAGCAGAACCGACAGACGTGGGTACACTGAAGCTTTCTTT.

The J gene is TRBJ2-7, the V gene TRBV9; tentatively, D is TRBD2 (6 bases). The germline V gene encodes CDR1 SGDLS and CDR2 YYNGEE. Trimming pared 0 bases from V and 1 base from J, leaving 11 bases between. This CDR3 has 15 amino acids. CDR3 sequence reads: CASSVDLGRSYEQYF. Written as DNA, the CDR3 is TGTGCCAGCAGCGTAGACTTAGGGAGGTCCTACGAGCAGTACTTC.

The V gene is TRBV27, the J gene TRBJ2-1; the match to TRBD1 covers 9 bases. Germline trimming cut 7 bases from V and 2 bases from J; bases unmatched to any gene: 12. CDR1 is MNHEY, CDR2 SMNVEV, per germline (reference sequence). This CDR3 region has 17 residues. The CDR3 coding sequence is TGTGCCAGCACTTATTTAGGGACAGGGAAGGCCTACAATGAGCAGTTCTTC. Translation: CASTYLGTGKAYNEQFF.

This rearrangement joins TRBV11-3 to TRBJ2-7, with D perhaps TRBD2 (6 bases). V was trimmed by 4 bases and J by 7 bases, leaving 14 bases between them. The CDR3 contains 13 residues. The V gene's germline CDR1 is SGHNT and CDR2 YENEEA. The CDR3 is CASSSRPAGEQYF. The CDR3, as DNA: TGTGCCAGCAGCTCGCGACCGGCGGGGGAGCAGTACTTC.

The V call is TRBV2, the J call TRBJ2-1; TRBD2 matches at 12 bases. Germline CDR1 and CDR2: SNHLY and FYNNEI. The ends lost 8 bases at V and 7 bases at J; junction bases unmatched: 0. This CDR3 spans 12 amino acids. The CDR3 reads CASGTSGNEQFF. The DNA for the CDR3 is TGTGCCAGCGGGACTAGCGGGAATGAGCAGTTCTTC.

V is TRBV9 and J is TRBJ1-1, with D perhaps matching TRBD1 (5 bases). This CDR3 comprises 14 residues. Germline V gene data show CDR1 as SGDLS and CDR2 as YYNGEE. Trimming took 6 bases from V and 3 from J, leaving 15 bases between them. As DNA, the CDR3 is TGTGCCAGCACACGGGGGACGAGGGACACTGAAGCTTTCTTT. Translated: CASTRGTRDTEAFF. Drawing the rest from reference TRBV9 and TRBJ1-1, the complete variable domain is DSGVTQTPKHLITATGQRVTLRCSPRSGDLSVYWYQQSLDQGLQFLIQYYNGEERAKGNILERFSAQQFPDLHSELNLSSLELGDSALYFCASTRGTRDTEAFFGQGTRLTVV.

This clone came up a few times. The chain carries TRBV11-2 and TRBJ2-6; weak D call: TRBD1 (6 bases). Per the germline V gene, CDR1 is SGHAT and CDR2 is FQNNGV. CDR3 length equals 16 residues. Trimming stripped 4 bases from V and 0 bases from J, with 10 bases between. CDR3 sequence: CASSYGTPSGANVLTF. The DNA for the CDR3 is TGTGCCAGCAGCTACGGGACACCCTCTGGGGCCAACGTCCTGACTTTC.

The table lists this clone with a count of one. The chain recombines TRBV4-3 with TRBJ2-2; D ambiguous. The length of the CDR3 is 13 residues. Deletions cut 4 bases from V and 7 bases from J, with 10 bases between. Germline values: CDR1 LGHNA, CDR2 YSLEER. CDR3 sequence (DNA): TGCGCCAGCAGCCGAGGCCCGGGCGGGGAGCTGTTTTTT. This encodes CASSRGPGGELFF.